This T cell receptor (beta chain) was documented in a study of T cell responses to AZD1222 COVID-19 vaccine (dated by TCRdb to about 2021). Study-wide context: AZD1222 recipients given second doses at about 4 weeks or at about 12 weeks were pooled, since spike-specific TCR depth and breadth were not found to differ between the two schedules. Trial participants were enrolled by age into 18-55, 56-69 and 70-plus year subgroups, with roughly 160, 29 and 62 TCR-sequenced participants respectively. TCR sequencing was performed for roughly 250 trial participants, of whom around 200 were given two doses of AZD1222 and around 26 were given two doses of MenACWY control vaccine. Study-wide conclusions, independent of this receptor: Because no samples from the day 14 peak response were available, repertoires could be characterized only after the peak T cell response. Epitopes outside the regions mutated in the B.1.351 and B.1.1.7 variants were reportedly recognized by nearly half of the unique spike-specific TCRs. Most participants were white British and females outnumbered males, and the authors suggested that clonal diversity may have been underestimated. Only six or seven AZD1222 recipients were SARS-CoV-2 seropositive at baseline, limiting conclusions about previously exposed vaccinees. The 56-69-year group was small, and its depth increase did not reach significance, likely because of low power. The vaccine-associated CD4 TCRs covered the entire spike protein, and the dominant responses fell in regions 160-218 and 743-854. After two AZD1222 doses, spike-specific TCR breadth and depth were significantly higher than at day 0 and than in MenACWY recipients.

About this clone itself: Its antigen is still unknown. No base quality information exists; no much larger clone differs at one position.

The CDR3 regions of human TCRbeta chains were analyzed by immunosequencing. The source study handled its data this way. Repertoire TCRs were checked for matches against a reference library of SARS-CoV-2-specific TCRs that had been generated using the MIRA antigen-specificity platform. Breadth was defined as the fraction of unique TCRs that were SARS-CoV-2-associated. Depth was defined as the fraction of total T cells that were SARS-CoV-2-associated. Using the MIRA data, each spike-specific TCR was mapped to the spike region that the TCR reacts to and placed in a CD4 or CD8 class. Log10-transformed breadth and depth values were compared by one-way ANOVA with Sidak's multiple comparisons tests. TCRdb mirrors the immuneACCESS table, restricted to in-frame sequences. Some clones are absent from its copies; in checked studies, under half trace to an unresolved V gene, and the reason for the others is unknown. V, J and clone size were drawn from that table, and D and trimming were deduced from the DNA. This sample holds 150,000 to 200,000 clones; approximately 91% were observed only once. Together, the top ten hold over 0.85% of the sample.

The label giving this sample's time point can be read as: baseline before first vaccination. Vaccinee samples were obtained from the UK trials COV001 and COV002, which included a single-blind randomized controlled phase 2/3 trial of AZD1222 (ChAdOx1 nCoV-19) in healthy adults. For TCRbeta chain sequencing, PBMC samples from trial participants were taken at day 0 and at day 28 after the second dose. Sample: peripheral blood, taken on day 0 of AZD1222 vaccination. This clonotype was sampled from an adult in good health.

The nucleotide sequence reads TGCAGTGCTAGTGGTGAACCGACTAGCGGGGGGCCGGAGACCCAGTACTTC. It is translated as CSASGEPTSGGPETQYF. This chain is built from TRBV20-1 and TRBJ2-5, and 13 junctional nucleotides match TRBD2. The CDR3 covers 17 residues, taking in both the cysteine and the phenylalanine. The only DNA kept is the CDR3, 51 bases in frame from the first base. From a lookup of the germline V gene (reference sequence), CDR1 and CDR2 are DFQATT and SNEGSKA. Relative to germline, V is missing 3 bases and J is missing 5 bases, with 12 bases of the junction outside any gene match.